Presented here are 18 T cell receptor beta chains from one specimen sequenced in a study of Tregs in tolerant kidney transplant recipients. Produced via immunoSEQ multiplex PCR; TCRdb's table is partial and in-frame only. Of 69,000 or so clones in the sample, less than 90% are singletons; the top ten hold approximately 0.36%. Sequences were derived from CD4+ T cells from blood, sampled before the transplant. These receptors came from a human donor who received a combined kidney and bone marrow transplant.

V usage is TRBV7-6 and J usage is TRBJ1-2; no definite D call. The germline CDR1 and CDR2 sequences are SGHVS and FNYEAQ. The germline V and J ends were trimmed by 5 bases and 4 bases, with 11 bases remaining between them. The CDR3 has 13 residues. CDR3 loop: CASSPDGVYGYTF. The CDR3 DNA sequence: TGTGCCAGCAGCCCGGACGGGGTCTATGGCTACACCTTC.

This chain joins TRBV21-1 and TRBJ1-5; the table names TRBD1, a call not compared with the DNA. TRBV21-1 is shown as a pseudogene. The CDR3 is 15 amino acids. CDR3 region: CASRAGTGSNQPQHF. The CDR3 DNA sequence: TGTGCCAGCAGAGCCGGGACAGGGAGTAATCAGCCCCAGCATTTT.

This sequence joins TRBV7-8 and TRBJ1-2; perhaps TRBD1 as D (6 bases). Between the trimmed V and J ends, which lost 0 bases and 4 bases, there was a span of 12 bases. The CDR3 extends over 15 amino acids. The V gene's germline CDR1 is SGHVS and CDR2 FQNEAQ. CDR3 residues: CASSLALSGAYGYTF. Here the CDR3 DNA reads TGTGCCAGCAGCTTAGCGCTATCAGGGGCCTATGGCTACACCTTC.

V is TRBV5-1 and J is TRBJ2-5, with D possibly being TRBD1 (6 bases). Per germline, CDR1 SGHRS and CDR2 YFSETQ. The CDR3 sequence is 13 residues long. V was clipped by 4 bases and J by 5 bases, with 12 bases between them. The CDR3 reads CASSLGGVETQYF. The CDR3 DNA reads TGCGCCAGCAGCCTAGGGGGTGTGGAGACCCAGTACTTC. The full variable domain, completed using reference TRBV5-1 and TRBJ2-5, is KAGVTQTPRYLIKTRGQQVTLSCSPISGHRSVSWYQQTPGQGLQFLFEYFSETQRNKGNFPGRFSGRQFSNSRSEMNVSTLELGDSALYLCASSLGGVETQYFGPGTRLLVL.

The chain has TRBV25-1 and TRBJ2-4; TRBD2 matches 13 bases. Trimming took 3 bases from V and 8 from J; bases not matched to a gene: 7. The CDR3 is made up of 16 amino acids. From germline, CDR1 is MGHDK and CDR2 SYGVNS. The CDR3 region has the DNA TGTGCCAGCAGTGAGGCGACTAGCGGGAGGAGGGACATTCAGTACTTC. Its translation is CASSEATSGRRDIQYF.

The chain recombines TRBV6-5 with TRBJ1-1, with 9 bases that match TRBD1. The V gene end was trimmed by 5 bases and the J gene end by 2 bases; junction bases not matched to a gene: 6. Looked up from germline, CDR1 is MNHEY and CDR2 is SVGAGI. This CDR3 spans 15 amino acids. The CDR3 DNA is TGTGCCAGCAGTACAGGGGGCCGGTATAACACTGAAGCTTTCTTT. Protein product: CASSTGGRYNTEAFF.

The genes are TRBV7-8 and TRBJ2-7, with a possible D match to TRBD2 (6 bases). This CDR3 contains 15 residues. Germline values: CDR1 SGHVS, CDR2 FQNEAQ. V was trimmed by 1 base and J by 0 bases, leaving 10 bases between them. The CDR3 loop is CASSLVGGFSYEQYF. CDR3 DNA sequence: TGTGCCAGCAGCTTAGTTGGGGGGTTCTCCTACGAGCAGTACTTC.

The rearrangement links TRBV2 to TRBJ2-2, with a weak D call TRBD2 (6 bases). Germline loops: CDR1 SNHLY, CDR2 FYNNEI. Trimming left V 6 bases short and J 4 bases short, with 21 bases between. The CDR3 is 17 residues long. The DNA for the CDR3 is TGTGCCAGCAGGGCTTTCTCCGGGGCGGGAAGCACCGGGGAGCTGTTTTTT. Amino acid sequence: CASRAFSGAGSTGELFF. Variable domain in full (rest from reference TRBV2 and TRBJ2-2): EPEVTQTPSHQVTQMGQEVILRCVPISNHLYFYWYRQILGQKVEFLVSFYNNEISEKSEIFDDQFSVERPDGSNFTLKIRSTKLEDSAMYFCASRAFSGAGSTGELFFGEGSRLTVL.

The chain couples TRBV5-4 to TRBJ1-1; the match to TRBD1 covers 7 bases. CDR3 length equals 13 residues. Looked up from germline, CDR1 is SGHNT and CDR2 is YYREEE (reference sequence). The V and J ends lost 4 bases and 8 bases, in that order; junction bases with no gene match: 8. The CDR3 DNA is TGTGCCAGCAGCCTAGGACAGGACCGAGAAGCTTTCTTT. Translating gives CASSLGQDREAFF.

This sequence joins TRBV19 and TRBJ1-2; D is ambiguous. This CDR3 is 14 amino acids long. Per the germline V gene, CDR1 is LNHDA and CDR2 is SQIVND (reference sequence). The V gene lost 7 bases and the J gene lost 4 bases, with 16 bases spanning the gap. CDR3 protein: CASIKADNFYGYTF. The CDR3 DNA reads TGTGCCAGTATTAAAGCAGACAACTTCTATGGCTACACCTTC.

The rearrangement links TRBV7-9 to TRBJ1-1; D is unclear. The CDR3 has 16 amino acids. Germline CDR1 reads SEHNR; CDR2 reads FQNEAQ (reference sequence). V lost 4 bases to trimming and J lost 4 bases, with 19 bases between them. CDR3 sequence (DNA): TGTGCCAGCAGCTCAGACCGGACTCGATGGGGCACTGAAGCTTTCTTT. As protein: CASSSDRTRWGTEAFF. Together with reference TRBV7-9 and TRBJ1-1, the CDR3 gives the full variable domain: DTGVSQNPRHKITKRGQNVTFRCDPISEHNRLYWYRQTLGQGPEFLTYFQNEAQLEKSRLLSDRFSAERPKGSFSTLEIQRTEQGDSAMYLCASSSDRTRWGTEAFFGQGTRLTVV.

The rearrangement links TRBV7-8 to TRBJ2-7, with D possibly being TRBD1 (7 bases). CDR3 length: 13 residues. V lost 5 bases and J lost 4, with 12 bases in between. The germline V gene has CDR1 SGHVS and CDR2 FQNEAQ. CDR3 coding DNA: TGTGCCAGCAGCGCGGGACAGTCATACGAGCAGTACTTC. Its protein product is CASSAGQSYEQYF.

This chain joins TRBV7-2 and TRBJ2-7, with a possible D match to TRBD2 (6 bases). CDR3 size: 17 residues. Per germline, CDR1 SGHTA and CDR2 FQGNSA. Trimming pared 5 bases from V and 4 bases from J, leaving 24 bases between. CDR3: CASSIGGDSQGIYEQYF. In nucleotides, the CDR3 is TGTGCCAGCAGCATTGGCGGGGACTCCCAAGGGATATACGAGCAGTACTTC. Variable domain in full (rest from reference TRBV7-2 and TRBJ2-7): GAGVSQSPSNKVTEKGKDVELRCDPISGHTALYWYRQSLGQGLEFLIYFQGNSAPDKSGLPSDRFSAERTGGSVSTLTIQRTQQEDSAVYLCASSIGGDSQGIYEQYFGPGTRLTVT.

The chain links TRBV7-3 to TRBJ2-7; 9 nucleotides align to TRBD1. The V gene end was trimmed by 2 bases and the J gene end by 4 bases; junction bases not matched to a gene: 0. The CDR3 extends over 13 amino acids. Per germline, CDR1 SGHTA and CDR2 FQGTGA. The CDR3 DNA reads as TGTGCCAGCAGCTTAGGGACAGGGTACGAGCAGTACTTC. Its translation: CASSLGTGYEQYF. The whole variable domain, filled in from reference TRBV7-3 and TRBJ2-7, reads GAGVSQTPSNKVTEKGKYVELRCDPISGHTALYWYRQSLGQGPEFLIYFQGTGAADDSGLPNDRFFAVRPEGSVSTLKIQRTERGDSAVYLCASSLGTGYEQYFGPGTRLTVT.

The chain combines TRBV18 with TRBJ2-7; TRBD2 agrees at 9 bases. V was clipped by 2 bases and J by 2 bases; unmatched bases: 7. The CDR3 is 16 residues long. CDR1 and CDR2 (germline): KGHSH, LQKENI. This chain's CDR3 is CASSPVMAGGPYEQYF. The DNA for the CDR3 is TGTGCCAGCTCACCAGTGATGGCGGGAGGGCCCTACGAGCAGTACTTC.

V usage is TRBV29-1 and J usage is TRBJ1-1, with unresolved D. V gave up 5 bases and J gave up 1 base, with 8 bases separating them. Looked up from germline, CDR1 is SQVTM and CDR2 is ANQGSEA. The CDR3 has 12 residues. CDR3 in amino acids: CSVSSGNTEAFF. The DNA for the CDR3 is TGCAGCGTTTCGTCGGGGAACACTGAAGCTTTCTTT.

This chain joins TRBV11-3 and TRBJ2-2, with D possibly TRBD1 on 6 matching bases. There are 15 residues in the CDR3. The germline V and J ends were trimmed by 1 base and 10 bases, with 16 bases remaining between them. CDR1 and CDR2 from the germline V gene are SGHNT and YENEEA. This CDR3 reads CASSLGYRVGEELFF. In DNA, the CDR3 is TGTGCCAGCAGCTTAGGGTACAGGGTTGGCGAGGAGCTGTTTTTT.

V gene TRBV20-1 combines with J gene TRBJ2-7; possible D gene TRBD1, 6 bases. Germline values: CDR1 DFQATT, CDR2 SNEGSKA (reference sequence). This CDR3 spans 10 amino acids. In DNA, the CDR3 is TGCAGCACAAGGGGGTCCGAGCAGTACTTC. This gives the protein CSTRGSEQYF.